This TCR beta chain stems from a study of T-cell memory formation after mild COVID-19 (dated by TCRdb to the early 2020s). The study in broad terms: Most TCR sequence clusters were specific to one of the two donors. Two young, previously healthy adult volunteers, one female and one male, were included in the cohort. Longitudinal TCRalpha and TCRbeta repertoire sequencing tracked T-cell clones expanding and contracting after mild COVID-19 in a couple of donors.

The paper's findings and limits, for the study overall: Clones that contracted from day 15 to 85 showed balanced CD4/CD8 phenotypes, whereas a second wave of clones that expanded from day 15 to 37 leaned towards CD4+. Whether the second-wave clones peaking on day 37 were SARS-CoV-2 specific was not confirmed. Contracting CD4+ clones appeared mostly in the CM and EM memory subsets, whereas CD8+ clones were enriched in EMRA. Some responding clones were detected in pre-infection memory, suggesting pre-existing cross-reactive memory T cells joined the SARS-CoV-2 response. The study covered only a couple of mild cases, and larger cohorts including severe cases with pre-infection samples were considered necessary.

This clonotype occurred a few times. The antigen this receptor binds is unknown. Per-base quality was not reported, and no clone a single base away is much larger than it. Data came from an Illumina NovaSeq 6000. TCRalpha and TCRbeta cDNA libraries were built by 5'RACE with constant-segment primers, adding sample barcodes and unique molecular identifiers. Trizol reagent was used to extract RNA from every sample. Libraries were amplified in two PCR steps, with a second sample barcode and Illumina TruSeq adapters added in the second step. Libraries were sequenced on an Illumina NovaSeq with 2 x 150 bp paired-end reads. The paper's processing steps were these. Demultiplexing of reads and collapsing into UMI-guided consensus sequences were performed with migec v1.2.7. Using mixcr v2.1.11, the UMI consensuses were aligned to TRA and TRB V and J templates and assembled into clonotypes. Expanded or contracted clonotypes were those called significant by both edgeR and NoisET, with noise models trained on biological replicates. For edgeR calls, the cutoffs were a false discovery rate-adjusted p below 0.01 and a log2 fold-change threshold of 1. As an exploratory analysis of dynamics, PCA with hierarchical clustering was applied to max-normalized trajectories of the 1000 most abundant clonotypes. Separately sequenced CD4+ and CD8+ repertoires were used to assign the CD4 or CD8 phenotype of responding clones. The public reads were reanalyzed by TCRdb: fastp trimming at Q25, MiXCR alignment, in-frame beta chains only. Each CDR3 protein appears once, grouped with its most common genes and DNA. V and J calls and clone size were set by TCRdb, not the authors. The sample has fewer than 250,000 distinct CDR3 sequences on record, roughly 30% of them singletons. The ten most abundant clones make up 10% to 12% of the sample.

The germline V gene encodes CDR1 MNHEY and CDR2 SMNVEV (reference sequence). Deletion took 5 bases off V and 3 bases off J, with a span of 20 bases between the germline ends. From the cysteine through the phenylalanine, the CDR3 covers 16 amino acids. Left in the record is the CDR3 DNA by itself, 48 bases read in frame from the first base. Ficoll-Paque density gradient centrifugation was the method used to isolate PBMCs. This receptor was obtained from an adult woman who had mild COVID-19 (a few samples of this study predate the infection). The sample titles of this study are shuffled in the database, so cell type and time point are left out; the donor was told from shared clones. Recombination connected TRBV27 to TRBJ2-7, with the D call perhaps TRBD1 or TRBD2, each one matching 5 bases. The specimen was PBMCs or a T cell subset sorted from them (not recorded which). The nucleotide sequence reads TGTGCCAGCAGTCTACTCGGGGCCACAGATATCTACGAGCAGTACTTC. Its protein is CASSLLGATDIYEQYF.